These T cell receptor beta chains were read from a single sample in a study of blood T cell repertoires in COVID-19. Method: immunoSEQ multiplex PCR; TCRdb's copy keeps in-frame clones and lacks some. The table lists more than 200,000 clones, around 90% of them singletons. The specimen sequenced was peripheral blood. The receptors derive from a woman aged 60 to 75 with COVID-19, enrolled during active disease. The CDR3 runs from the conserved cysteine through the conserved F or W. Each record gives: clone size, D gene, J gene, CDR3 length, V gene, CDR3 DNA, CDR3 protein. D genes are given only for firm matches. Expanded clones are given a class, and other clones once, few, many or no size at all.

-	TRBD2	TRBJ2-4	14	TRBV7-2	TGTGCCAGCAGCTCCCGACTAGCGGGAAACATTCAGTACTTC	CASSSRLAGNIQYF
-	-	TRBJ2-7	16	TRBV3-1/TRBV3-2	TGTGCCAGCAGCCAAGAAGAGGGCTCGAGCTCCTACGAGCAGTACTTC	CASSQEEGSSSYEQYF
-	-	TRBJ1-2	12	TRBV19	TGTGCCAGTAGTATAGCACAGGTCGGCTACACCTTC	CASSIAQVGYTF
-	-	TRBJ1-1	14	TRBV5-5	TGTGCCAGCAGCCCCGGTGCGGTGAACACTGAAGCTTTCTTT	CASSPGAVNTEAFF
-	TRBD1	TRBJ1-3	15	TRBV28	TGTGCCAGCAGACTCGACAGGGTAGCTGGAAACACCATATATTTT	CASRLDRVAGNTIYF
once	-	TRBJ2-7	13	TRBV12-3/TRBV12-4	TGTGCCAGTAGGGCAGGGGCGGCCTACGAGCAGTACTTC	CASRAGAAYEQYF
-	TRBD1	TRBJ1-4	15	TRBV7-9	TGTGCCAGCAGCTTTCCTGAGGGGGCGGGTGAAAAACTGTTTTTT	CASSFPEGAGEKLFF
-	-	TRBJ2-4	17	TRBV19	TGTGCCAGTAGCGCGAACCCCAGACAGTTAGCCAAAAACATTCAGTACTTC	CASSANPRQLAKNIQYF
once	-	TRBJ2-6	17	TRBV5-1	TGCGCCAGCAGCCCCCGGACAGACCACTCTGGGGCCAACGTCCTGACTTTC	CASSPRTDHSGANVLTF
-	TRBD1	TRBJ1-4	14	TRBV20-1	TGCAGTGCTAGTCTCCAGGGGGATAATGAAAAACTGTTTTTT	CSASLQGDNEKLFF
-	-	TRBJ1-5	12	TRBV2	TGTGCCAGCAGGTCGGACGGGGGGCCCCAGCATTTT	CASRSDGGPQHF
-	-	TRBJ2-7	14	TRBV19	TGTGCCAGTAAATCCGGGACAACGCCCCACGAGCAGTACTTC	CASKSGTTPHEQYF
-	-	TRBJ1-2	14	TRBV28	TGTGCCAGCAGTTTAGGCAGGGGCAACTATGGCTACACCTTC	CASSLGRGNYGYTF
-	-	TRBJ1-2	11	TRBV28	TGTGCCAGCAGTTTAGGGCATGGCTACACCTTC	CASSLGHGYTF
-	-	TRBJ2-3	11	TRBV20-1	TGCAGTGCTCCCTCGGGAGATACGCAGTATTTT	CSAPSGDTQYF
-	-	TRBJ2-7	12	TRBV19	TGTGCCAGTAGTATACCCTACAGGGAGCAGTACTTC	CASSIPYREQYF
-	-	TRBJ2-7	14	TRBV27	TGTGCCAGCAGTTTTGGTTCCGCGCACTACGAGCAGTACTTC	CASSFGSAHYEQYF
-	-	TRBJ2-2	14	TRBV19	TGTGCCAGTAGGTACGGAGGGAACACCGGGGAGCTGTTTTTT	CASRYGGNTGELFF
few	TRBD1	TRBJ2-4	11	TRBV6-5	TGTGCCAGTGGGACAGGCAACATTCAGTACTTC	CASGTGNIQYF
-	-	TRBJ2-7	14	TRBV6-1	TGTGCCAGCAGTGAAGGCGGGGGCCCCTACGAGCAGTACTTC	CASSEGGGPYEQYF
-	-	TRBJ1-1	12	TRBV6-2/TRBV6-3	TGTGCCAGCAGTTCTGTAAACACTGAAGCTTTCTTT	CASSSVNTEAFF
-	-	TRBJ2-5	13	TRBV6-2/TRBV6-3	TGTGCCAGCAGCCAACCCCAGTCCATAACCCAGTACTTC	CASSQPQSITQYF
-	TRBD2	TRBJ2-3	15	TRBV30	TGTGCCTGGGGCGGGGCTAGCGGGAGTACAGATACGCAGTATTTT	CAWGGASGSTDTQYF
-	-	TRBJ1-2	15	TRBV19	TGTGCCAGTACTCCAGGGGACGAAATTTCGTTGGGCTACACCTTC	CASTPGDEISLGYTF
-	-	TRBJ1-1	13	TRBV18	TGTGCCAGCTCACCACTGAGGGAAAGAGGAGCTTTCTTT	CASSPLRERGAFF
-	-	TRBJ1-3	14	TRBV30	TGTGCCTGGAGGACAACAGCCTCTGGAAACACCATATATTTT	CAWRTTASGNTIYF
-	TRBD2	TRBJ2-1	18	TRBV30	TGTGCCTGGAGGACGCTAGCGGACCGAATGAGCTCCTACAATGAGCAGTTCTTC	CAWRTLADRMSSYNEQFF
-	-	TRBJ1-2	13	TRBV30	TGTGCCTGGAGTGACAGGGAAACCAATGGCTACACCTTC	CAWSDRETNGYTF
-	TRBD1	TRBJ1-2	14	TRBV7-2	TGTGCCAGCAGCGCCGGGACAGACCCATATGGCTACACCTTC	CASSAGTDPYGYTF
-	TRBD1	TRBJ2-7	16	TRBV19	TGTGCCAGTAGTGACCCCCGGACAGGGAAATGGGACGAGCAGTACTTC	CASSDPRTGKWDEQYF
-	-	TRBJ2-6	13	TRBV29-1	TGCAGCGTCGCGGACTCTGGGGCCAACGTCCTGACTTTC	CSVADSGANVLTF
once	TRBD2	TRBJ2-1	14	TRBV7-9	TGTGCCAGCAGCATGACTAGCGGGCTGAATGAGCAGTTCTTC	CASSMTSGLNEQFF
-	-	TRBJ2-3	13	TRBV19	TGTGCCAGTAGTATAACTGGCACAGATACGCAGTATTTT	CASSITGTDTQYF
-	-	TRBJ1-1	13	TRBV28	TGTGCCAGCAGTTTAGTCGTGAAGCCTGAAGCTTTCTTT	CASSLVVKPEAFF
once	TRBD1	TRBJ2-3	16	TRBV28	TGTGCCAGCAGTTCCCCGGACAGGGGGTACGCAGATACGCAGTATTTT	CASSSPDRGYADTQYF
-	TRBD2	TRBJ2-7	16	TRBV28	TGTGCCAGCAGTTTAAGTAGCGGGAGGGCCCGGGACGAGCAGTACTTC	CASSLSSGRARDEQYF
-	TRBD2	TRBJ2-1	19	TRBV29-1	TGCAGCGTTGAAGAAGACTTCGTTTGGGGACTAGCGAGCTACAATGAGCAGTTCTTC	CSVEEDFVWGLASYNEQFF
-	TRBD2	TRBJ2-1	16	TRBV10-3	TGTGCCATCATCCCGACTAGCGGGAGCACCTACAATGAGCAGTTCTTC	CAIIPTSGSTYNEQFF
-	TRBD1	TRBJ1-4	14	TRBV19	TGTGCCAGTACTCGTCAGGGGGCTGGCGAAAAACTGTTTTTT	CASTRQGAGEKLFF
-	-	TRBJ1-5	16	TRBV15	TGTGCCACCAGCAGAGTGGGGGGTTATAGCAATCAGCCCCAGCATTTT	CATSRVGGYSNQPQHF
-	-	TRBJ2-4	12	TRBV30	TGTGCCTGGAGTGTCACCAAAAACATTCAGTACTTC	CAWSVTKNIQYF
once	TRBD1	TRBJ2-2	15	TRBV7-2	TGTGCCAGCAGCTCGACAGGGGTGGACACCGGGGAGCTGTTTTTT	CASSSTGVDTGELFF
once	-	TRBJ1-5	15	TRBV19	TGTGCCAGTAGTCCACCACAGGGTAGCAATCAGCCCCAGCATTTT	CASSPPQGSNQPQHF
-	-	TRBJ1-1	17	TRBV28	TGTGCCAGCAGTTTATCCGGAGGGTTTTGGGCGAACACTGAAGCTTTCTTT	CASSLSGGFWANTEAFF
-	TRBD1	TRBJ1-2	13	TRBV5-4	TGTGCCAGCAGTTTACAGGGGGCCAGTGGCTACACCTTC	CASSLQGASGYTF
once	TRBD1	TRBJ2-7	15	TRBV5-8	TGTGCCAGCAGCGTTCCGGGACAGGGGACCTCCGAGCAGTACTTC	CASSVPGQGTSEQYF
-	-	TRBJ2-3	13	TRBV7-2	TGTGCCAGCAGGGCCCCTAGCACAGATACGCAGTATTTT	CASRAPSTDTQYF
-	TRBD1	TRBJ1-6	15	TRBV7-9	TGTGCCAGCAGCTCGAGACAGGGATGGGAGGCACCCCTCCACTTT	CASSSRQGWEAPLHF
-	TRBD2	TRBJ2-7	15	TRBV5-6	TGTGCCAGCAGCGGGAGCGGGAGGCAGACCTACGAGCAGTACTTC	CASSGSGRQTYEQYF
-	-	TRBJ2-4	14	TRBV5-1	TGCGCCAGCAGCTTAGGGACTTCCCGAAACATTCAGTACTTC	CASSLGTSRNIQYF
-	-	TRBJ1-6	16	TRBV6-6	TGTGCCAGCAGTTACTCGGCAGGGGACGGCAATTCACCCCTCCACTTT	CASSYSAGDGNSPLHF
few	TRBD2	TRBJ2-3	20	TRBV4-1	TGCGCCAGCAGCCAAGGGTTTAGAGCGGGAGGGCCCGATCGCACAGATACGCAGTATTTT	CASSQGFRAGGPDRTDTQYF
-	TRBD1	TRBJ2-6	18	TRBV18	TGTGCCAGCTCACCGAGTCAGGGGGCACAACCTGGGGCCAACGTCCTGACTTTC	CASSPSQGAQPGANVLTF
-	TRBD1	TRBJ1-2	15	TRBV7-6	TGTGCCAGCAGCTTGGGGACAGGGGCCAGCTATGGCTACACCTTC	CASSLGTGASYGYTF
-	-	TRBJ2-1	15	TRBV7-3	TGTGCCAGCAGCTCCCAAATGAGCTCCTACAATGAGCAGTTCTTC	CASSSQMSSYNEQFF